One and the same sample provided the 31 T cell receptor beta chains below, sequenced in a study of T cell responses to AZD1222 COVID-19 vaccine. Measured with immunoSEQ multiplex PCR; TCRdb has only the in-frame clones, and not every one. The sample has about 100,000 clones; approximately 89% are singletons. Sequenced material: peripheral blood, taken 28 days after the second AZD1222 dose. The receptors stem from an adult who received the AZD1222 COVID-19 vaccine.

V usage is TRBV5-1 and J usage is TRBJ1-1; tentative D call: TRBD1 (5 bases). Trimming stripped 5 bases from V and 0 bases from J, with 23 bases between. The V gene's germline CDR1 is SGHRS and CDR2 YFSETQ. The CDR3 has 18 amino acids. CDR3 sequence (DNA): TGCGCCAGCAGGTTATCGTTGGGGCAATTTGCTATGAACACTGAAGCTTTCTTT. Its protein is CASRLSLGQFAMNTEAFF.

This rearrangement joins TRBV5-1 to TRBJ2-3; maybe TRBD2 (5 bases). The germline V gene encodes CDR1 SGHRS and CDR2 YFSETQ. The CDR3 is 14 residues long. The germline V and J ends were trimmed by 5 bases and 2 bases, with 12 bases remaining between them. CDR3 in amino acids: CASRSASNTDTQYF. The CDR3 nucleotides are TGCGCCAGCAGGTCGGCTAGCAACACAGATACGCAGTATTTT. Full variable domain (missing parts from reference TRBV5-1 and TRBJ2-3): KAGVTQTPRYLIKTRGQQVTLSCSPISGHRSVSWYQQTPGQGLQFLFEYFSETQRNKGNFPGRFSGRQFSNSRSEMNVSTLELGDSALYLCASRSASNTDTQYFGPGTRLTVL.

The rearrangement joins TRBV19 to TRBJ2-7; TRBD2 matches at 10 bases. Germline CDR1 and CDR2: LNHDA and SQIVND (reference sequence). The V and J ends lost 0 bases and 6 bases, in that order; junction bases with no gene match: 8. The CDR3 sequence is 16 residues long. The CDR3 here is CASSIDLLAGAAEQYF. Written as DNA, the CDR3 is TGTGCCAGTAGTATAGATCTGCTAGCGGGAGCCGCCGAGCAGTACTTC. The full variable domain, with the rest looked up from reference TRBV19 and TRBJ2-7, is DGGITQSPKYLFRKEGQNVTLSCEQNLNHDAMYWYRQDPGQGLRLIYYSQIVNDFQKGDIAEGYSVSREKKESFPLTVTSAQKNPTAFYLCASSIDLLAGAAEQYFGPGTRLTVT.

The chain has TRBV5-6 and TRBJ2-7; D perhaps matches TRBD1 (6 bases). V lost 3 bases and J lost 4, with 11 bases in between. Germline CDR1 SGHDT, CDR2 YYEEEE. This CDR3 has 13 residues. This CDR3 reads CASSSRDKYEQYF. The CDR3 coding sequence is TGTGCCAGCAGCTCCCGGGACAAGTACGAGCAGTACTTC.

The table lists this clone with a few counts. V usage is TRBV2 and J usage is TRBJ2-2; the D gene is possibly TRBD1 (6 bases). The CDR3 length is 16 residues. Trimming shortened V by 0 bases and J by 3 bases, and 11 bases separated the two germline ends. CDR1 SNHLY and CDR2 FYNNEI come from the germline V gene. The CDR3 DNA reads TGTGCCAGCAGTGAAGCCTCGGGACACTACACCGGGGAGCTGTTTTTT. Encoded protein: CASSEASGHYTGELFF. Together with reference TRBV2 and TRBJ2-2, the CDR3 gives the full variable domain: EPEVTQTPSHQVTQMGQEVILRCVPISNHLYFYWYRQILGQKVEFLVSFYNNEISEKSEIFDDQFSVERPDGSNFTLKIRSTKLEDSAMYFCASSEASGHYTGELFFGEGSRLTVL.

The chain is built from TRBV18 and TRBJ1-4, with a weak D call TRBD1 (5 bases). V was clipped by 4 bases and J by 6 bases, with 9 bases between them. The CDR3 runs to 13 residues. Germline values: CDR1 KGHSH, CDR2 LQKENI. CDR3 loop: CASSRGQDEKLFF. In DNA, the CDR3 is TGTGCCAGCTCACGAGGACAAGATGAAAAACTGTTTTTT.

V usage is TRBV5-4 and J usage is TRBJ1-2; 9 nucleotides line up with TRBD1. Germline CDR1 is SGHNT and CDR2 is YYREEE (reference sequence). The CDR3 covers 16 residues. The trim removed 6 bases at V and 4 bases at J, leaving 13 bases unmatched. CDR3 sequence reads: CASKDRGGNVGYGYTF. For the CDR3, the DNA is TGTGCCAGCAAGGACAGGGGAGGAAATGTGGGCTATGGCTACACCTTC.

The chain is built from TRBV11-2 and TRBJ1-3, with unresolved D. The CDR3 totals 14 residues. Trimming stripped 3 bases from V and 4 bases from J, with 10 bases between. CDR1 and CDR2 from the germline V gene are SGHAT and FQNNGV. The CDR3 sequence is CASSLGTEGNTIYF. In DNA, the CDR3 is TGTGCCAGCAGCTTGGGAACGGAAGGAAACACCATATATTTT.

The rearrangement joins TRBV10-3 to TRBJ1-5, with D perhaps matching TRBD1 (5 bases). V lost 5 bases and J lost 9, with 20 bases in between. CDR3 length equals 15 residues. From germline, CDR1 is ENHRY and CDR2 SYGVKD. The CDR3 DNA sequence: TGTGCCATCAGTTTCTCGGGGGGATCCGAATGGCCCCAGCATTTT. It codes for CAISFSGGSEWPQHF.

This clone was observed a handful of times. V and J are TRBV5-4 and TRBJ2-3; 11 bases fit TRBD2. This CDR3 comprises 18 residues. The V segment lost 0 bases and the J segment 1 base; nucleotides outside the gene matches: 7. The germline V gene has CDR1 SGHNT and CDR2 YYREEE (reference sequence). This CDR3 reads CASSLVAGGSGRTDTQYF. CDR3 DNA sequence: TGTGCCAGCAGCTTGGTAGCGGGAGGGTCGGGACGCACAGATACGCAGTATTTT.

In this sample, this clone turned up once. The chain joins TRBV7-6 to TRBJ1-4, with D perhaps matching TRBD1 (5 bases). The CDR3 loop spans 16 amino acids. Between the trimmed V and J ends, which lost 1 base and 0 bases, there was a span of 9 bases. The germline V gene has CDR1 SGHVS and CDR2 FNYEAQ. The CDR3 loop is CASSLGQLATNEKLFF. In nucleotides, the CDR3 is TGTGCCAGCAGCTTAGGACAGCTAGCAACTAATGAAAAACTGTTTTTT.

The rearrangement uses TRBV5-8 and TRBJ1-1; the D is unclear. This CDR3 comprises 13 residues. V gave up 4 bases and J gave up 0 bases, with 7 bases separating them. Germline V CDR1 and CDR2: SGHTS, YDEGEE. The CDR3 spells CASSPGLNTEAFF. Written as DNA, the CDR3 is TGTGCCAGCAGCCCAGGATTGAACACTGAAGCTTTCTTT.

The V gene is TRBV5-6, the J gene TRBJ1-2, with D maybe TRBD1 (5 bases). The V gene lost 0 bases and the J gene lost 8 bases, with 11 bases spanning the gap. Germline V gene lookup returns CDR1 SGHDT and CDR2 YYEEEE. The CDR3 loop spans 13 amino acids. The CDR3 coding sequence is TGTGCCAGCAGCTTGGTAGTGGGACCGGGCTACACCTTC. Translated: CASSLVVGPGYTF.

The CDR3, as DNA: TGTGCCACCAGGACGAGTACTGGAAACACCATATATTTT. This sequence encodes CATRTSTGNTIYF. This chain joins TRBV15 and TRBJ1-3; D gene uncertain. Trimming pared 6 bases from V and 2 bases from J, leaving 8 bases between. Looked up from germline, CDR1 is LNHNV and CDR2 is YYDKDF (reference sequence). The CDR3 sequence is 13 residues long.

This clone occurred a few times. CDR3 DNA sequence: TGCGCCAGCAGCCAACAGGGGATGAACACTGAAGCTTTCTTT. Its protein product is CASSQQGMNTEAFF. V gene TRBV5-1 combines with J gene TRBJ1-1, with 7 bases matching TRBD1. There are 14 residues in the CDR3. CDR1 and CDR2 from the germline V gene are SGHRS and YFSETQ. Trimming cost V 4 bases and J 0 bases; bases outside gene matches: 3.

This clone was seen once. The V call is TRBV2, the J call TRBJ1-5, with TRBD1 as a possible D gene (6 bases). V lost 3 bases and J 2 bases, leaving 11 bases between the germline ends. Germline V CDR1 and CDR2: SNHLY, FYNNEI. This CDR3 comprises 15 residues. CDR3 sequence reads: CASSDLQGGNQPQHF. The CDR3 DNA follows: TGTGCCAGCAGTGATTTACAGGGCGGCAATCAGCCCCAGCATTTT. The whole variable domain, remainder taken from reference TRBV2 and TRBJ1-5, is EPEVTQTPSHQVTQMGQEVILRCVPISNHLYFYWYRQILGQKVEFLVSFYNNEISEKSEIFDDQFSVERPDGSNFTLKIRSTKLEDSAMYFCASSDLQGGNQPQHFGDGTRLSIL.

This clone was recorded only once. J is TRBJ1-2 and V is TRBV18, with 7 bases that match TRBD1. The germline V gene encodes CDR1 KGHSH and CDR2 LQKENI. With V trimmed by 6 bases and J by 2 bases, 12 bases remained unmatched. The CDR3 loop spans 16 amino acids. In nucleotides, the CDR3 is TGTGCCAGCTCCCGCGACCCGGTACAGGGGAACTATGGCTACACCTTC. As protein: CASSRDPVQGNYGYTF.

The chain joins TRBV7-8 to TRBJ2-2; D remains ambiguous. This CDR3 is built from 15 residues. Trimming removed 2 bases from V and 0 bases from J, with 7 bases in between. Germline assignment: CDR1 SGHVS and CDR2 FQNEAQ. The CDR3 protein is CASSLRRTNTGELFF. The CDR3 DNA sequence: TGTGCCAGCAGCTTAAGGCGGACGAACACCGGGGAGCTGTTTTTT.

This chain uses TRBV21-1 with TRBJ2-1; the table gives TRBD2 as D, unverified against the DNA. TRBV21-1 represents a pseudogene. CDR3 size: 16 residues. The CDR3: CASSKASRGGTYEQFF. For the CDR3, the DNA is TGTGCCAGCAGCAAAGCCTCGAGGGGAGGGACCTATGAGCAGTTCTTC.

V and J are TRBV19 and TRBJ1-2; the D is unclear. The V end lost 3 bases, the J end lost 4 bases, and 9 bases lay between the germline ends. This CDR3 has 13 residues. Germline V gives CDR1 LNHDA, CDR2 SQIVND (reference sequence). CDR3 in amino acids: CASSMGHIYGYTF. The CDR3 DNA sequence: TGTGCCAGTAGTATGGGCCATATCTATGGCTACACCTTC. The variable domain in full, with the rest retrieved from reference TRBV19 and TRBJ1-2, is DGGITQSPKYLFRKEGQNVTLSCEQNLNHDAMYWYRQDPGQGLRLIYYSQIVNDFQKGDIAEGYSVSREKKESFPLTVTSAQKNPTAFYLCASSMGHIYGYTFGSGTRLTVV.

The V and J genes are TRBV7-9 and TRBJ2-7; TRBD1 agrees at 8 bases. CDR1 is SEHNR and CDR2 is FQNEAQ in the germline V gene (reference sequence). Trimming at V came to 1 base and at J to 6 bases, leaving 8 bases not matched to a gene. CDR3 size: 15 residues. CDR3 sequence: CASSLVVRGLSEQYF. The DNA for the CDR3 is TGTGCCAGCAGCTTAGTTGTCAGGGGGCTTTCCGAGCAGTACTTC. Combining the CDR3 with reference TRBV7-9 and TRBJ2-7 gives the whole variable domain DTGVSQNPRHKITKRGQNVTFRCDPISEHNRLYWYRQTLGQGPEFLTYFQNEAQLEKSRLLSDRFSAERPKGSFSTLEIQRTEQGDSAMYLCASSLVVRGLSEQYFGPGTRLTVT.

About this clone: At one end the junction does not follow the germline gene, possibly because of a read error. The rearrangement uses TRBV5-4 and TRBJ1-1; D unresolved. In germline, CDR1 is SGHNT, CDR2 YYREEE (reference sequence). The CDR3 is 15 residues long. The CDR3 spells CAGSSPRGENTEAFF. The CDR3 bases are TGTGCCGGCAGCTCTCCACGGGGAGAGAACACTGAAGCTTTCTTT.

This clone was counted a few times. The chain combines TRBV19 with TRBJ1-1; D may be TRBD1 (6 bases). The CDR3 runs to 13 residues. V was trimmed by 3 bases and J by 4 bases, leaving 9 bases between them. The germline V gene encodes CDR1 LNHDA and CDR2 SQIVND (reference sequence). As DNA, the CDR3 is TGTGCCAGTAGTATGGGGGCCCTCACTGAAGCTTTCTTT. Its translation: CASSMGALTEAFF.

The chain combines TRBV28 with TRBJ2-2, with 9 bases aligning to TRBD2. Germline V CDR1 and CDR2: MDHEN, SYDVKM. V was clipped by 8 bases and J by 7 bases; unmatched bases: 5. The CDR3 has 13 amino acids. The CDR3 DNA reads TGTGCCAGCGAAGCGGGAGGATTCGGGGAGCTGTTTTTT. Its protein product is CASEAGGFGELFF.

The chain uses TRBV3-1 (or the pseudogene TRBV3-2) and TRBJ2-7, with D possibly matching TRBD2 (6 bases). The V gene's germline CDR1 is LGHDT and CDR2 YNNKEL (reference sequence). The CDR3 is made up of 17 amino acids. The germline V and J ends were trimmed by 2 bases and 2 bases, with 19 bases remaining between them. CDR3 nucleotides: TGTGCCAGCAGCCAACCCCTGGGGGGTACCTCTCCCTACGAGCAGTACTTC. Its translation: CASSQPLGGTSPYEQYF.

The chain links TRBV7-2 to TRBJ2-1; D gene uncertain. This CDR3 has 13 residues. V lost 1 base, J lost 7 bases, and 8 bases lay in between. Germline V gives CDR1 SGHTA, CDR2 FQGNSA. This CDR3 is CASSLGLQNEQFF. CDR3 nucleotide sequence: TGTGCCAGCAGCTTAGGACTGCAAAATGAGCAGTTCTTC.

The chain is built from TRBV5-1 and TRBJ2-1, with a tentative D call TRBD1 (5 bases). Germline lookup yields CDR1 SGHRS and CDR2 YFSETQ. Trimming removed 0 bases from V and 4 bases from J, with 17 bases in between. This CDR3 spans 17 amino acids. This chain's CDR3 is CASSLGSGLIGYNEQFF. The CDR3 nucleotides read TGCGCCAGCAGCTTGGGTTCAGGGTTGATTGGGTACAATGAGCAGTTCTTC.

V usage is TRBV5-1 and J usage is TRBJ2-1; 9 bases match TRBD1. Trimming at V came to 0 bases and at J to 5 bases, leaving 6 bases not matched to a gene. The CDR3 has 16 residues. Per germline, CDR1 SGHRS and CDR2 YFSETQ. CDR3 nucleotide sequence: TGCGCCAGCAGCTTGGTCCCGGGACAGGGAAACAATGAGCAGTTCTTC. Translating gives CASSLVPGQGNNEQFF.

The chain recombines TRBV7-6 with TRBJ2-7; D may be TRBD1 (6 bases). The length of the CDR3 is 15 residues. V was clipped by 6 bases and J by 2 bases, with 17 bases between them. Germline CDR1 SGHVS, CDR2 FNYEAQ. CDR3 sequence: CASSDRPVGTYEQYF. The CDR3, as DNA: TGTGCCAGCAGTGACAGGCCCGTCGGAACCTACGAGCAGTACTTC.

This chain joins TRBV19 and TRBJ1-2, with D unresolved. The CDR3 covers 15 residues. The ends were cut back, 6 bases at V and 3 bases at J, with 17 bases in the middle. Per germline, CDR1 LNHDA and CDR2 SQIVND (reference sequence). CDR3 bases: TGTGCCAGTAGCGATAACTCCGACGGATACTATGGCTACACCTTC. Protein sequence: CASSDNSDGYYGYTF.

The chain employs TRBV19 and TRBJ1-5; 8 bases are shared with TRBD1. Germline-derived CDR1 and CDR2 are LNHDA and SQIVND (reference sequence). The CDR3 spans 14 residues. The junction had 2 bases not matched to a gene; V was cut back by 5 bases and J by 2 bases. The chain's CDR3 is CASSPDRGNQPQHF. Here the CDR3 DNA reads TGTGCCAGTAGTCCGGACAGGGGCAATCAGCCCCAGCATTTT.